One sample yielded the 3 T cell receptor beta chains listed below, sequenced in a study of cytomegalovirus exposure and HLA in healthy donors. The PCR had 60 Vbeta and 13 Jbeta primers. This table comes from immunoSEQ multiplex PCR, and its TCRdb copy is limited to in-frame clones, with some not included. The sample contains 150,000 to 200,000 clones, 75% to 90% of which appear only once. Sequenced: PBMCs. These receptors were taken from a young man in good health and CMV-seropositive.

This chain connects TRBV27 to TRBJ1-5; D not certain. This CDR3 has 15 amino acids. Between the trimmed V and J ends, which lost 2 bases and 6 bases, there was a span of 14 bases. CDR1 and CDR2 from the germline V gene are MNHEY and SMNVEV (reference sequence). This CDR3 is CASSLRRRRGQPQHF. The CDR3 nucleotides read TGTGCCAGCAGTTTAAGAAGGCGGCGGGGTCAGCCCCAGCATTTT.

This clone was counted between two and nine times. This rearrangement joins TRBV2 to TRBJ2-1; tentatively, D is TRBD2 (7 bases). Trimming removed 6 bases from V and 7 bases from J, with 19 bases in between. Germline V gene data show CDR1 as SNHLY and CDR2 as FYNNEI. This CDR3 contains 15 residues. The chain's CDR3 is CASSREAGAGNEQFF. CDR3 bases: TGTGCCAGCAGCCGAGAGGCGGGGGCGGGGAATGAGCAGTTCTTC. The variable domain in full, with the rest retrieved from reference TRBV2 and TRBJ2-1, is EPEVTQTPSHQVTQMGQEVILRCVPISNHLYFYWYRQILGQKVEFLVSFYNNEISEKSEIFDDQFSVERPDGSNFTLKIRSTKLEDSAMYFCASSREAGAGNEQFFGPGTRLTVL.

CDR3: CASSGNSFNQPQHF. CDR3 sequence (DNA): TGTGCCAGCAGTGGGAACAGCTTCAATCAGCCCCAGCATTTT. The chain combines TRBV25-1 with TRBJ1-5; D gene unclear. Germline V lookup: CDR1 MGHDK, CDR2 SYGVNS. CDR3 length: 14 residues. V was clipped by 4 bases and J by 3 bases, with 10 bases between them. The whole variable domain, filled in from reference TRBV25-1 and TRBJ1-5, reads EADIYQTPRYLVIGTGKKITLECSQTMGHDKMYWYQQDPGMELHLIHYSYGVNSTEKGDLSSESTVSRIRTEHFPLTLESARPSHTSQYLCASSGNSFNQPQHFGDGTRLSIL.